This TCR beta chain was sequenced during a study of blood T cell repertoires in COVID-19. For the study at large: COVID-19 samples, acute and convalescent, were from the United States, Italy and Spain.

Authors' analysis steps: Nucleated cell number was recorded as an estimate derived from reference gene primer amplification. Generated by immunoSEQ multiplex PCR, the TCRdb table keeps only in-frame clones and is missing some. V and J calls and clone size are those listed in that table; D and trimming were worked out from the DNA. The table shows about 410,000 clones, with over 75% occurring only once. CDR1 SEHNR and CDR2 FQNEAQ come from the germline V gene (reference sequence). The CDR3 length is 14 residues. Deletions cut 2 bases from V and 4 bases from J, with 8 bases between. The source is a woman aged 40 to 55 with COVID-19, enrolled during active disease. The chain has TRBV7-9 and TRBJ1-4, with D perhaps matching TRBD1 (5 bases). The sequenced sample was peripheral blood. The CDR3 DNA reads as TGTGCCAGCAGCTTATCAAGGGGTAATGAAAAACTGTTTTTT. The encoded protein is CASSLSRGNEKLFF.